This T cell receptor beta chain was captured in a study of CD8+ T cells in alopecia areata. Across the study: For the treated group, dosing was oral tofacitinib at 5 to 10 mg twice daily.

Study-wide points: Persistence of many expanded lesional clones was seen in scalp and blood during tofacitinib. Higher clonality was seen in lesional scalp than in normal scalp, especially in alopecia totalis/universalis.

Germline CDR1 reads MDHEN; CDR2 reads SYDVKM. V was clipped by 6 bases and J by 4 bases; unmatched bases: 6. This CDR3 region has 14 residues. Reverse transcription of extracted RNA yielded cDNA, which provided the sequencing template. Generated by immunoSEQ multiplex PCR, the TCRdb table keeps only in-frame clones and is missing some. The sample yields approximately 190,000 clones, 58% seen once. Treatment given: oral pan-JAK inhibitor, 5-10 mg twice daily. From PBMCs, CD4+ and CD8+ T cells were sorted. This clone turned up a few times. Its antigen is unknown. The chain joins TRBV28 to TRBJ2-3; 8 nucleotides line up with TRBD1. The starting material was CD4+ T cells sorted from blood, obtained at week 24, from a patient treated with tofacitinib. The receptor was isolated from a human donor with alopecia areata. CDR3 sequence: CASSTDRVPDTQYF. The CDR3 nucleotides are TGTGCCAGCAGCACGGACAGGGTTCCAGATACGCAGTATTTT.